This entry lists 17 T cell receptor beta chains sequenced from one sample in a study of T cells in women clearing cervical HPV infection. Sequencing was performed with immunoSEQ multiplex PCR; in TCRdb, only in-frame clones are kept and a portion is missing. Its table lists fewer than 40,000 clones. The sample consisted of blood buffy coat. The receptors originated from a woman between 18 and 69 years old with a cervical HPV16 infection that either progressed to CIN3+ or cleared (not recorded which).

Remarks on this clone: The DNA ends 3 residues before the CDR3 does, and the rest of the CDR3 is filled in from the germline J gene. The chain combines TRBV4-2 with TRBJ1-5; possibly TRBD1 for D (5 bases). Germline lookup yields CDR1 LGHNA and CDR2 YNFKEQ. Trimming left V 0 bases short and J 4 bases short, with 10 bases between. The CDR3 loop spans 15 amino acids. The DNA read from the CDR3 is TGTGCCAGCAGCCAAGATTTGGGGGGTAATCAGCCC. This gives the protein CASSQDLGGNQP. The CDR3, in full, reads CASSQDLGGNQPQHF.

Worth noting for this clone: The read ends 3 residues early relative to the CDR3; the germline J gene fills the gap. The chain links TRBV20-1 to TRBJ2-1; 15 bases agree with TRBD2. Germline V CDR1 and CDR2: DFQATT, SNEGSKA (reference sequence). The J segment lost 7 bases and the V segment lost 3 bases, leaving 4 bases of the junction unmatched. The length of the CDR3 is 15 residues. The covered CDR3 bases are TGCAGTGCTAGGTGGACTAGCGGGAGGGGGAATGAG. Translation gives CSARWTSGRGNE. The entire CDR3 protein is CSARWTSGRGNEQFF.

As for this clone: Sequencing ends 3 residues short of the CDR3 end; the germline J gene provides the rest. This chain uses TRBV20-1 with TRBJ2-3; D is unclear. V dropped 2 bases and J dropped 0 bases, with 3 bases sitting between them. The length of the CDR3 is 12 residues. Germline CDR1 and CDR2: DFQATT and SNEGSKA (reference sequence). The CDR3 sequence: CSARPSTDTQYF. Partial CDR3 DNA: TGCAGTGCTAGACCTAGCACAGATACG.

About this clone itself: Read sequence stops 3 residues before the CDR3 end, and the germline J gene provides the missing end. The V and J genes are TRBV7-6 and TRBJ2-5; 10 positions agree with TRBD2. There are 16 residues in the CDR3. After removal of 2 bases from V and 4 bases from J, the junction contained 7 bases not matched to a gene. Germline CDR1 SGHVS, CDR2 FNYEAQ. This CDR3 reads CASSLFTSGVLETQYF. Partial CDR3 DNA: TGTGCCAGCAGCTTATTCACTAGCGGGGTGCTAGAGACC.

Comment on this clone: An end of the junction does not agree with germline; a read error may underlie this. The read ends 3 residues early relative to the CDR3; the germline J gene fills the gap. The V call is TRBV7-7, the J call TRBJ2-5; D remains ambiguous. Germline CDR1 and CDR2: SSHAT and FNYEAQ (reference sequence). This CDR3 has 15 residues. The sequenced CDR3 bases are TGTGCTAGCAGCTTAGGGTGGCAGACTCAAGAGACC. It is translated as CASSLGWQTQET. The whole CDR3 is CASSLGWQTQETQYF. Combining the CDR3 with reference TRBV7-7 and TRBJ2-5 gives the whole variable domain GAGVSQSPRYKVTKRGQDVTLRCDPISSHATLYWYQQALGQGPEFLTYFNYEAQPDKSGLPSDRFSAERPEGSISTLTIQRTEQRDSAMYRCASSLGWQTQETQYFGPGTRLLVL.

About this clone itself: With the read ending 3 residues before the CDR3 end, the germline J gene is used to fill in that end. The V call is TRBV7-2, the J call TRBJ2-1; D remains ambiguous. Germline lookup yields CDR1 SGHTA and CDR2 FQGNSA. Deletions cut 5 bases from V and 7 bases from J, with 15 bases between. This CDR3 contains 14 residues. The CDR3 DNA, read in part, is TGTGCCAGCAGCCCCCAAGCGACGAGGAATGAG. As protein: CASSPQATRNE. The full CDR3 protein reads CASSPQATRNEQFF.

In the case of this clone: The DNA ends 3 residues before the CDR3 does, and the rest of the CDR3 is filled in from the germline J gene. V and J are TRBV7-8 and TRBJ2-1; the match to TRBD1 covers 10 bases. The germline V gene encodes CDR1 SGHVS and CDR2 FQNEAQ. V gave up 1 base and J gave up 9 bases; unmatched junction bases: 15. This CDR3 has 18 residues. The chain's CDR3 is CASSLGKDPRDRGREQFF. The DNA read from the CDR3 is TGTGCCAGCAGCTTAGGGAAGGACCCCCGGGACAGGGGCCGTGAG.

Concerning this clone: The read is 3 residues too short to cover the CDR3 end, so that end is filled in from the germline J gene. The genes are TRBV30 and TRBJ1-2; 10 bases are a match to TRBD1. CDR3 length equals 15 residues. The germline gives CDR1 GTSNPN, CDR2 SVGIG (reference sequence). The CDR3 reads CAWRMTGGWENDYTF. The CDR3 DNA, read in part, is TGTGCCTGGAGGATGACAGGGGGCTGGGAAAATGAC.

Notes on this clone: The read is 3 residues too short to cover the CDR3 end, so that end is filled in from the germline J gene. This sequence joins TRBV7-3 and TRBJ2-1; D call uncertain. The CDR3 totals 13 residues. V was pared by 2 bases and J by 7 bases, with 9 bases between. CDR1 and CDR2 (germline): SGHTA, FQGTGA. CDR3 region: CASSLSSVNEQFF. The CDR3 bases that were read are TGTGCCAGCAGCTTATCGTCGGTGAATGAG.

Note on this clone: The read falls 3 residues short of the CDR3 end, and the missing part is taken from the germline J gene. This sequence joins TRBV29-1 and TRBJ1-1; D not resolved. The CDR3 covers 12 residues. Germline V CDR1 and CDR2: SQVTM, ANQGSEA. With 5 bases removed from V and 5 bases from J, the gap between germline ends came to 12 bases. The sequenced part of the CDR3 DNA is TGCAGCGTTAAGTGGGCGGGAACTGAA. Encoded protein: CSVKWAGTE. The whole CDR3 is CSVKWAGTEAFF. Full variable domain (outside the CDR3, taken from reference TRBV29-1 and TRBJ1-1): SAVISQKPSRDICQRGTSLTIQCQVDSQVTMMFWYRQQPGQSLTLIATANQGSEATYESGFVIDKFPISRPNLTFSTLTVSNMSPEDSSIYLCSVKWAGTEAFFGQGTRLTVV.

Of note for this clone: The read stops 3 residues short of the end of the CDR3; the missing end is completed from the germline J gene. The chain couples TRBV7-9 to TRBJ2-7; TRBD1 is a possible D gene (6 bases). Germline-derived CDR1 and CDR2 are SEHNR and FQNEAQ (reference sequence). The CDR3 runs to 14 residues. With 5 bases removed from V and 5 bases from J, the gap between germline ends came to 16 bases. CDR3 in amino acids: CASSPVGQGNEQYF. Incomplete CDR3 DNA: TGTGCCAGCAGCCCAGTGGGGCAGGGGAACGAG.

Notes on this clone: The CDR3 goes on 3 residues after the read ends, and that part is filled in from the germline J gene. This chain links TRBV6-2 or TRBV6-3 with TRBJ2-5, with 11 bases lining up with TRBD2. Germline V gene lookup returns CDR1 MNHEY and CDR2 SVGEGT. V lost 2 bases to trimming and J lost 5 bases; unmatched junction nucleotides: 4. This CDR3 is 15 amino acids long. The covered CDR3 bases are TGTGCCAGCAGTTACGAACTAGCGGGAGTGGAGACC. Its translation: CASSYELAGVET. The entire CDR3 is CASSYELAGVETQYF.

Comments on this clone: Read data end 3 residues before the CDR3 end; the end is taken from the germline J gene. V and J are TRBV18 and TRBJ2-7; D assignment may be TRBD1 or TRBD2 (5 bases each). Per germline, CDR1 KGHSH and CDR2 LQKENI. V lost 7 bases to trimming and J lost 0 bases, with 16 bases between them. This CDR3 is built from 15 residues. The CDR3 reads CASCPDAGSSYEQYF. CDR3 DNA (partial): TGTGCCAGCTGCCCGGATGCAGGGAGCTCCTACGAG.

The CDR3 sequence: CSYRQGDSGANVLTF. Partial CDR3 DNA: TGCAGCTACCGACAGGGAGACTCTGGGGCCAACGTC. The rearrangement links TRBV29-1 to TRBJ2-6; 7 bases map to TRBD1. From the germline J gene comes the end of the CDR3, since the read stops 3 residues before it. Trimming removed 8 bases from V and 0 bases from J; junction bases left unmatched: 7. The CDR3 is made up of 15 amino acids. CDR1 SQVTM and CDR2 ANQGSEA come from the germline V gene.

CDR3 sequence: CASSFGQGAVFSEKLFF. The CDR3 DNA, read in part, is TGCGCCAGCAGCTTTGGGCAGGGCGCTGTTTTCTCTGAAAAA. The chain is built from TRBV5-1 and TRBJ1-4; TRBD1 might be the D (5 bases). Read sequence stops 3 residues before the CDR3 end, and the germline J gene provides the missing end. Deletions cut 2 bases from V and 7 bases from J, with 21 bases between. The CDR3 totals 17 residues. Germline V gives CDR1 SGHRS, CDR2 YFSETQ.

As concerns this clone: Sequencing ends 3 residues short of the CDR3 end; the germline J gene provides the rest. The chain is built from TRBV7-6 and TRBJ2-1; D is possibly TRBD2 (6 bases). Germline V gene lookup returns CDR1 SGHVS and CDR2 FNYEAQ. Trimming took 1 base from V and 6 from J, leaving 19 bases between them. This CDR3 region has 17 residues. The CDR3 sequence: CASSLGLGGGTPNEQFF. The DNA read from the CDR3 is TGTGCCAGCAGCTTAGGTCTTGGTGGGGGGACCCCCAATGAG.

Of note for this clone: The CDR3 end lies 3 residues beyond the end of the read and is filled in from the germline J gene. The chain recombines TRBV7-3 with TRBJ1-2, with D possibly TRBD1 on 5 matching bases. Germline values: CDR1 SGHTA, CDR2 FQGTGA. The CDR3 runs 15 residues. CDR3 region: CASSFTSGAYNDYTF. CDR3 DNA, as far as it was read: TGTGCCAGCAGCTTTACTAGCGGGGCCTACAATGAC.